This paragraph reports one TCR beta chain. The antigen is not known. From germline, CDR1 is LNHNV and CDR2 YYDKDF (reference sequence). The CDR3 totals 13 residues. The V end lost 0 bases, the J end lost 8 bases, and 8 bases lay between the germline ends. The sample is drawn from a study of identifying expanded T cells in peripheral blood. No infections or other immune events were documented during collection. General study results and limits: Over about two and four weeks, about 15 and 18 clones changed, versus approximately 1.2 between replicates. Clone count variance between roughly two-week samples rose with total template count.

Method: immunoSEQ multiplex PCR; TCRdb's copy keeps in-frame clones and lacks some. The top ten hold 2.8% of the sample, which has 75,000 to 95,000 clones, 70% to 90% seen once. The receptor was isolated from a person aged 18 to 70 in good health. Sample: blood. This chain uses TRBV15 with TRBJ2-1; D is ambiguous. CDR3: CATSRDLTYEQFF. The CDR3 DNA follows: TGTGCCACCAGCAGAGATCTGACGTATGAGCAGTTCTTC.